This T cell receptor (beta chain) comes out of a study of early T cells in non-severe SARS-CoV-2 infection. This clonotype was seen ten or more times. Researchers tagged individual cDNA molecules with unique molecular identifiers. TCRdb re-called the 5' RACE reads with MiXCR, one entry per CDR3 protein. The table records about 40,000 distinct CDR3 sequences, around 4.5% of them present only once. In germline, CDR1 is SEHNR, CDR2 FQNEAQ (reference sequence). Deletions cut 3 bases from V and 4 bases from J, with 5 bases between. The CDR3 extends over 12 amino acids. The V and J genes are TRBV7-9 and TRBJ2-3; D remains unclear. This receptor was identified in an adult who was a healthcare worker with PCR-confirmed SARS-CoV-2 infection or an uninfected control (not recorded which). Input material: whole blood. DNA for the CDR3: TGTGCCAGCAGCTTCGGGTCAGATACGCAGTATTTT. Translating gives CASSFGSDTQYF.